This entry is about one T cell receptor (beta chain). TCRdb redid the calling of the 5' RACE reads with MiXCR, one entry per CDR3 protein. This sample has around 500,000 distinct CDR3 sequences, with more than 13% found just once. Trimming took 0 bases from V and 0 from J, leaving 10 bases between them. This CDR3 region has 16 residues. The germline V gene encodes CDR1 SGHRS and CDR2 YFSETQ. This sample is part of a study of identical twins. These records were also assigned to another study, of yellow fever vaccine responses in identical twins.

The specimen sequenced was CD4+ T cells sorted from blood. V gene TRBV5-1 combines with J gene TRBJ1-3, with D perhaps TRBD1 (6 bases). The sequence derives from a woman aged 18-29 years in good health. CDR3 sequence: CASSLGQVFSGNTIYF. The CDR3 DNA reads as TGCGCCAGCAGCTTGGGACAGGTCTTCTCTGGAAACACCATATATTTT.